This T cell receptor (beta chain) derives from a study of molecular identifiers for immune sequencing clone quantification. Study-wide background: Four of five splits of RNA from about 20,000 or 100,000 naive CD8 cells were sequenced in replicates.

Each CDR3 protein is one row after TCRdb ran MiXCR on the PCR reads. Altogether approximately 550,000 distinct CDR3 sequences are present, about 25% being singletons, with the ten largest covering just over 0.75%. V shed 3 bases, J shed 2 bases, and the junction held 5 bases outside the gene matches. This CDR3 spans 16 amino acids. Germline V lookup: CDR1 SEHNR, CDR2 FQNEAQ (reference sequence). Sample: naive CD8+ T cells from blood, with Jurkat cell RNA spiked in. Documented subset: FACS-sorted CD8+CD4-CCR7+CD45RA+ naive T cells. The TCR originated in a human donor in good health. Some libraries in this study had Jurkat cell RNA spiked in. The chain couples TRBV7-9 to TRBJ2-5; 11 bases match TRBD2. CDR3 DNA sequence: TGTGCCAGCAGCTTGATAGCGGGAGGGGGGCAAGAGACCCAGTACTTC. Translating it yields CASSLIAGGGQETQYF. The variable domain in full, completed from reference TRBV7-9 and TRBJ2-5, reads DTGVSQNPRHKITKRGQNVTFRCDPISEHNRLYWYRQTLGQGPEFLTYFQNEAQLEKSRLLSDRFSAERPKGSFSTLEIQRTEQGDSAMYLCASSLIAGGGQETQYFGPGTRLLVL.